This T cell receptor beta chain was captured in a study of T cells in women clearing cervical HPV infection. Study details: Control women cleared a single incident HPV16 infection within 12 months. Blood came at first lesion visit for cases, post-clearance for controls. General study results and limits: Timing of associations relative to infection is unclear; T-cell subsets were not isolated.

Here immunoSEQ multiplex PCR was the method, and the copy in TCRdb shows in-frame clones only, minus some. This sample carries about 31,000 clones, with approximately 8.1% going to the ten biggest clones. Per germline, CDR1 SGHAT and CDR2 FQNNGV. This CDR3 is built from 15 residues. All participants had a single incident cervical HPV16 infection, and prevalent HPV16 infections were excluded. Concerning this clone: The antigen remains undetermined. The DNA ends 3 residues before the CDR3 does, and the rest of the CDR3 is filled in from the germline J gene.

The source of this sequence is a woman aged 18 to 75 with a cervical HPV16 infection that either progressed to CIN3+ or cleared (not recorded which). V gene TRBV11-2 combines with J gene TRBJ1-4, with D unclear. Sequencing was carried out using blood buffy coat. The chain's CDR3 is CASSVKSSYNSPLFF. The part of the CDR3 DNA that was read is TGTGCCAGCAGTGTGAAGAGCTCCTATAATTCACCA. Full variable domain (outside the CDR3, taken from reference TRBV11-2 and TRBJ1-4): EAGVAQSPRYKIIEKRQSVAFWCNPISGHATLYWYQQILGQGPKLLIQFQNNGVVDDSQLPKDRFSAERLKGVDSTLKIQPAKLEDSAVYLCASSVKSSYNSPLFFGSGTQLSVL.